This T cell receptor (beta chain) is drawn from a study of cytomegalovirus exposure and HLA in healthy donors. This PCR relied on a set of 60 Vbeta primers and 13 Jbeta primers. The protocol was immunoSEQ multiplex PCR, while the TCRdb copy is restricted to in-frame clones and leaves out a portion. The table lists fewer than 150,000 clones, under 80% of them singletons. Trimming removed 3 bases from V and 5 bases from J, with 8 bases in between. CDR1 SGHVS and CDR2 FQNEAQ come from the germline V gene. The CDR3 is 13 amino acids. The rearrangement uses TRBV7-8 and TRBJ1-5; D is possibly TRBD1 (6 bases). Source material: PBMCs. The clonotype originates from a middle-aged woman in good health and CMV-seropositive. In DNA, the CDR3 is TGTGCCAGCAGCTTGAACAGGGATCAGCCCCAGCATTTT. This sequence encodes CASSLNRDQPQHF.